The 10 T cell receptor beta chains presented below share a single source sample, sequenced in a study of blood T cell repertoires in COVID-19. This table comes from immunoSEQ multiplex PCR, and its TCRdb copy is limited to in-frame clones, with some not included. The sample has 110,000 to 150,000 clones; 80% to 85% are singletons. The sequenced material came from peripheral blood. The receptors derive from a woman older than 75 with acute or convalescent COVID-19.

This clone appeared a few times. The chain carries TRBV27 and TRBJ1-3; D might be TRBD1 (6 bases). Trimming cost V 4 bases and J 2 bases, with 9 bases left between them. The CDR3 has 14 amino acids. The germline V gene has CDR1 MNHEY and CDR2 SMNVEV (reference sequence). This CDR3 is CASSSPGAGNTIYF. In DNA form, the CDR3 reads TGTGCCAGCAGTTCGCCAGGGGCTGGAAACACCATATATTTT.

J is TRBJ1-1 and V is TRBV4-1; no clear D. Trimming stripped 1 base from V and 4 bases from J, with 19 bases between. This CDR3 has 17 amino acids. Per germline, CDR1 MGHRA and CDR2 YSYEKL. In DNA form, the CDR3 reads TGCGCCAGCAGCCAAGGGCCCTTGGGGAGGTTCGGCACTGAAGCTTTCTTT. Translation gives CASSQGPLGRFGTEAFF.

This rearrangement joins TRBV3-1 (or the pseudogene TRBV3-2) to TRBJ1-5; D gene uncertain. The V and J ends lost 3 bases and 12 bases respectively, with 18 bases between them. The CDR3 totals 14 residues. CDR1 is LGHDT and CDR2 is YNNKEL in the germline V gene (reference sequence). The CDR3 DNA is TGTGCCAGCAGCCAGACTCATTCCGGAGAAAACCAGCATTTT. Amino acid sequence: CASSQTHSGENQHF.

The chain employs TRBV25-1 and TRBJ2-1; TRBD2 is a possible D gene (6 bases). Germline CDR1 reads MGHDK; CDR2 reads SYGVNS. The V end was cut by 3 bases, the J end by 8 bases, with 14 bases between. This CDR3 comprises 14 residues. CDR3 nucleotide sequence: TGTGCCAGCAGTGACCAAATGCGGGGTGATGAGCAGTTCTTC. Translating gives CASSDQMRGDEQFF. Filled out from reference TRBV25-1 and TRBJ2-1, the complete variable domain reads EADIYQTPRYLVIGTGKKITLECSQTMGHDKMYWYQQDPGMELHLIHYSYGVNSTEKGDLSSESTVSRIRTEHFPLTLESARPSHTSQYLCASSDQMRGDEQFFGPGTRLTVL.

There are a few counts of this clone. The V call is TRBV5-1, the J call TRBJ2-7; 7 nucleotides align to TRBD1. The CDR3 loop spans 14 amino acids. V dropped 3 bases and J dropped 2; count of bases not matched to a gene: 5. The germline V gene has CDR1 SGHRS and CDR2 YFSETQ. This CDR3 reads CASSSRTGAYEQYF. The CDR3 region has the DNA TGCGCCAGCAGCTCGAGGACAGGAGCCTACGAGCAGTACTTC.

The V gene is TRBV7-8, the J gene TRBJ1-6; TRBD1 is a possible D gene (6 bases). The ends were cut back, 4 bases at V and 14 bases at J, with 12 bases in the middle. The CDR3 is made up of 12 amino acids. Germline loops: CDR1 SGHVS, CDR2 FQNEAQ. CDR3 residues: CASSSTGLALHF. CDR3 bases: TGTGCCAGCAGCTCGACAGGTCTGGCCCTCCACTTT.

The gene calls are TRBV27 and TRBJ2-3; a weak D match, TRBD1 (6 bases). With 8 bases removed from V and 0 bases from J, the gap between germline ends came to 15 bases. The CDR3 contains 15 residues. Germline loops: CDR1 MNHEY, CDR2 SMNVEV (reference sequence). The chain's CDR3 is CASWWGRSSTDTQYF. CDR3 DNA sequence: TGTGCCAGCTGGTGGGGGCGGTCTAGCACAGATACGCAGTATTTT.

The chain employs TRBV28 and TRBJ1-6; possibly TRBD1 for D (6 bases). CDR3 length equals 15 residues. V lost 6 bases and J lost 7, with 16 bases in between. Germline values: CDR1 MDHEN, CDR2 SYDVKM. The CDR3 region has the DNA TGTGCCAGCAGACCTCAGGGGACACCCAATTCACCCCTCCACTTT. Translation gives CASRPQGTPNSPLHF.

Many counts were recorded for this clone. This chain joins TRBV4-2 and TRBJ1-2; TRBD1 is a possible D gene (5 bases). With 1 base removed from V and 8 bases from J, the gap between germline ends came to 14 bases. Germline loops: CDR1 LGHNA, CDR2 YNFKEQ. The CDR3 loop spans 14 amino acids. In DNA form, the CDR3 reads TGTGCCAGCAGCCAAGTAATTCAGGGAGGAGGCTACACCTTC. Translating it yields CASSQVIQGGGYTF.

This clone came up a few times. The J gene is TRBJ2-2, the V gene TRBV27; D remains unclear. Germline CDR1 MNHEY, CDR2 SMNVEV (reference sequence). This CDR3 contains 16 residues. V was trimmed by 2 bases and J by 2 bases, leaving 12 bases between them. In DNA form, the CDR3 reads TGTGCCAGCAGTTTAAGAGAGGATTCTAACACCGGGGAGCTGTTTTTT. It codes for CASSLREDSNTGELFF.